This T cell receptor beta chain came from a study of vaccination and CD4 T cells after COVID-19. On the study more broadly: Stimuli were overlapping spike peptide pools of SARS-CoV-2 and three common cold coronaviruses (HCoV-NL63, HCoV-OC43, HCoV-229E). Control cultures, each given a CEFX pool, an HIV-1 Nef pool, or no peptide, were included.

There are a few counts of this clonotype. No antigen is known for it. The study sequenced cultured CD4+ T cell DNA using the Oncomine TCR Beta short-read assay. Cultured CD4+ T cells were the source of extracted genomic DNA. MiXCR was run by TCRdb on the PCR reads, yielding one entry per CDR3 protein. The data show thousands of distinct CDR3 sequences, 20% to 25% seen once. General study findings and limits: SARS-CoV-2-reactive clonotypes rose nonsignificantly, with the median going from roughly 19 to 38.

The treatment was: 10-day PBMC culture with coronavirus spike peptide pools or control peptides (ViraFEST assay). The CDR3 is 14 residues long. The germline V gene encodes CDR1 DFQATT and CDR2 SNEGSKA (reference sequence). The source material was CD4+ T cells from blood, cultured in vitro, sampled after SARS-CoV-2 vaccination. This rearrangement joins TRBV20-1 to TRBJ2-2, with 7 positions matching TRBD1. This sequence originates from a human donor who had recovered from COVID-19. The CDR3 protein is CSVTRDSLTGELFF. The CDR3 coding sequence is TGCAGCGTAACCCGGGACAGTCTAACCGGGGAGCTGTTTTTT.